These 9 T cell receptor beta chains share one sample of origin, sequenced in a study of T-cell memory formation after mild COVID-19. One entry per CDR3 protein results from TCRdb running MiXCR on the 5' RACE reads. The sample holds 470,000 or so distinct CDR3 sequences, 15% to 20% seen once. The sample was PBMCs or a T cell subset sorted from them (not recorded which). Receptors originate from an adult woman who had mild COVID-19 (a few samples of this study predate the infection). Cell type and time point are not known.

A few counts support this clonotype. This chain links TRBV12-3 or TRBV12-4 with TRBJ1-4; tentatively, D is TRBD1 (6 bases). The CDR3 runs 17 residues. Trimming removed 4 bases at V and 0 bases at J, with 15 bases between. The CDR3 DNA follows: TGTGCCAGCAGTTCCTTGGACAGTTATGCAACTAATGAAAAACTGTTTTTT. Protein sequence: CASSSLDSYATNEKLFF.

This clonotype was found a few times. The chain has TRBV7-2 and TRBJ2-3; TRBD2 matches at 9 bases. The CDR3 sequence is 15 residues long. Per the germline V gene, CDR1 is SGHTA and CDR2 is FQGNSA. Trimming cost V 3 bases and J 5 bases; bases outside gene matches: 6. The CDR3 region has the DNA TGTGCCAGCAGCTTCAAGACTAGCGGACAAGATACGCAGTATTTT. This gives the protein CASSFKTSGQDTQYF.

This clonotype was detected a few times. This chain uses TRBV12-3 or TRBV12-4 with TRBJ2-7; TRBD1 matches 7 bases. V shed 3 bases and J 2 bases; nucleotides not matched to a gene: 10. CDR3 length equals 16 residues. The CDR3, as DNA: TGTGCCAGCAGTTTTCTACCTGACAGGGTAGCCTACGAGCAGTACTTC. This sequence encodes CASSFLPDRVAYEQYF.

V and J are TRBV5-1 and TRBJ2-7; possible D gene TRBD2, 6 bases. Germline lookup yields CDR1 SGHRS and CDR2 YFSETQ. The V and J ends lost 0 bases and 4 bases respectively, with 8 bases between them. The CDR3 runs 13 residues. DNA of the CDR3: TGCGCCAGCAGCTTGGATGGACTATACGAGCAGTACTTC. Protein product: CASSLDGLYEQYF. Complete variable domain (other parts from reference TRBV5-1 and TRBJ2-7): KAGVTQTPRYLIKTRGQQVTLSCSPISGHRSVSWYQQTPGQGLQFLFEYFSETQRNKGNFPGRFSGRQFSNSRSEMNVSTLELGDSALYLCASSLDGLYEQYFGPGTRLTVT.

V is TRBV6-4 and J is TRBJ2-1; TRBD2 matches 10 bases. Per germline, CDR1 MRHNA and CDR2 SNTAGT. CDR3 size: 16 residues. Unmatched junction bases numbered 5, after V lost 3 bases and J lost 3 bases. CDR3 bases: TGTGCCAGCAGTGATCCAGCGGGAGGGATCTACAATGAGCAGTTCTTC. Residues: CASSDPAGGIYNEQFF.

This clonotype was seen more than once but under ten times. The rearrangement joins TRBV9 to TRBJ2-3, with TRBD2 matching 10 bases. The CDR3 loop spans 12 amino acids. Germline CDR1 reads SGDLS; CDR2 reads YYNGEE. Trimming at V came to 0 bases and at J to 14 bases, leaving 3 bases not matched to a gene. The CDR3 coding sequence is TGTGCCAGCAGCGTAGAGAGCGGGAGGGTGTATTTT. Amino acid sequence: CASSVESGRVYF.

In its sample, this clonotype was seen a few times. CDR3 coding DNA: TGTGCCAGCAGCCCCAGGGGACTAAAGAGCTCCTACGAGCAGTACTTC. This translates into CASSPRGLKSSYEQYF. The chain has TRBV7-9 and TRBJ2-7; weak D call: TRBD2 (7 bases). The length of the CDR3 is 16 residues. From germline, CDR1 is SEHNR and CDR2 FQNEAQ (reference sequence). V lost 5 bases and J 0 bases, leaving 17 bases between the germline ends.

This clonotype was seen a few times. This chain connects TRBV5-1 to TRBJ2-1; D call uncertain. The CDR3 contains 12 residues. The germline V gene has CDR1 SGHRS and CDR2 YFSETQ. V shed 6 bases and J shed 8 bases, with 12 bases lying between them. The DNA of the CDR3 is TGCGCCAGCACCCTGGTAGCCGATGAGCAGTTCTTC. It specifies CASTLVADEQFF.

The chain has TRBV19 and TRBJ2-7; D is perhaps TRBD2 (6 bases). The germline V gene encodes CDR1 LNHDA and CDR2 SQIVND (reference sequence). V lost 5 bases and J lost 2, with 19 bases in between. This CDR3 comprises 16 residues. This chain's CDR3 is CASSASPGDKTYEQYF. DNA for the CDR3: TGTGCCAGTAGTGCCTCCCCGGGAGATAAGACCTACGAGCAGTACTTC. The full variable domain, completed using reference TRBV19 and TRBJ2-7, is DGGITQSPKYLFRKEGQNVTLSCEQNLNHDAMYWYRQDPGQGLRLIYYSQIVNDFQKGDIAEGYSVSREKKESFPLTVTSAQKNPTAFYLCASSASPGDKTYEQYFGPGTRLTVT.